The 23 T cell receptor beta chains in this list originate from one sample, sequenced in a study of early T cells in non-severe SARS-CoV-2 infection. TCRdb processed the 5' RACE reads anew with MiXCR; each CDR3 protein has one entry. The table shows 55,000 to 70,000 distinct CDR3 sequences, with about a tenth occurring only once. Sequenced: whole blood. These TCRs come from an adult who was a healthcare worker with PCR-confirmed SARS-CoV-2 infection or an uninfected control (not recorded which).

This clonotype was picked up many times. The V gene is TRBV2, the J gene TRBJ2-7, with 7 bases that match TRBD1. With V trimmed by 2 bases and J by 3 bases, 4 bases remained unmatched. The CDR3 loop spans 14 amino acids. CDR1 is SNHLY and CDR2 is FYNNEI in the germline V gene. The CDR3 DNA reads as TGTGCCAGCAGTGAACAGGGGGTTAACTACGAGCAGTACTTC. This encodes CASSEQGVNYEQYF.

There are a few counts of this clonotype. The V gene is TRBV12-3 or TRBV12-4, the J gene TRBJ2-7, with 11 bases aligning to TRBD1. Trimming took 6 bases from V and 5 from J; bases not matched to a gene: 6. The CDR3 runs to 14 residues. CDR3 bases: TGTGCCAGCAGGGGACAGGGGGTGAGGCACGAGCAGTACTTC. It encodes CASRGQGVRHEQYF.

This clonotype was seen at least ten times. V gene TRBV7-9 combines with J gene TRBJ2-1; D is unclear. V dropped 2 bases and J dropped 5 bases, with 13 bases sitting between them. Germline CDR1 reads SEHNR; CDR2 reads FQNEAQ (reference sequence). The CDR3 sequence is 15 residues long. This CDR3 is CASSLTEFYNNEQFF. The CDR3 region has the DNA TGTGCCAGCAGCTTAACGGAGTTTTACAACAATGAGCAGTTCTTC.

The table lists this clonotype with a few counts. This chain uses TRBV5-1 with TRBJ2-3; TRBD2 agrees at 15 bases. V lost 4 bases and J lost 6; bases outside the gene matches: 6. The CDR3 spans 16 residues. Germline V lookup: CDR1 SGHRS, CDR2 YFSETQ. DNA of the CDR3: TGCGCCAGCAGCACCTGGACTAGCGGGAGGGCCGATACGCAGTATTTT. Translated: CASSTWTSGRADTQYF.

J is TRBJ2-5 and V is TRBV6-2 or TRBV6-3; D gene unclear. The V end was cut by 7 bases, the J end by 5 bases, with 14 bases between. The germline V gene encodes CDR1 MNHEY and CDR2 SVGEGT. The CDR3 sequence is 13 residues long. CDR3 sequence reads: CASTLSWQETQYF. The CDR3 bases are TGTGCCAGCACCCTCAGTTGGCAGGAGACCCAGTACTTC.

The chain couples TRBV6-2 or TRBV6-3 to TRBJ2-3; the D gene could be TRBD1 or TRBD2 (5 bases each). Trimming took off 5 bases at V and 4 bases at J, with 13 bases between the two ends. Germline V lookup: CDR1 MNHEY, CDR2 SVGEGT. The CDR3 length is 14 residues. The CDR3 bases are TGTGCCAGCAGTCCCTACGAGGGGCCAGATACGCAGTATTTT. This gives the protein CASSPYEGPDTQYF.

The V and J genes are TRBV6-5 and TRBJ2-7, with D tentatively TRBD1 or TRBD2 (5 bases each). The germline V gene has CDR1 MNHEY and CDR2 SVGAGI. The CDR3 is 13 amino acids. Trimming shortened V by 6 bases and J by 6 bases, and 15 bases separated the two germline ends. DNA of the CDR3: TGTGCCAGCAGGCTCCGGGACCCCTGCGAGCAGTACTTC. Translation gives CASRLRDPCEQYF.

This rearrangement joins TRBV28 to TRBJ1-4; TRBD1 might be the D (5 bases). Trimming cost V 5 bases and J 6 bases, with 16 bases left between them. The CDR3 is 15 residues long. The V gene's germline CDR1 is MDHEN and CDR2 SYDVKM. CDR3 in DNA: TGTGCCAGCAGTCCTGGCGGGACCTTCCATGAAAAACTGTTTTTT. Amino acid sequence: CASSPGGTFHEKLFF.

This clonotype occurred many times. The CDR3 is CASSQGQGIGEKLFF. CDR3 coding DNA: TGCGCCAGCAGCCAAGGCCAGGGGATCGGGGAAAAACTGTTTTTT. The J gene is TRBJ1-4, the V gene TRBV4-3; D might be TRBD1 (6 bases). Trimming removed 1 base from V and 8 bases from J, with 14 bases in between. Germline V gene data show CDR1 as LGHNA and CDR2 as YSLEER. This CDR3 has 15 amino acids.

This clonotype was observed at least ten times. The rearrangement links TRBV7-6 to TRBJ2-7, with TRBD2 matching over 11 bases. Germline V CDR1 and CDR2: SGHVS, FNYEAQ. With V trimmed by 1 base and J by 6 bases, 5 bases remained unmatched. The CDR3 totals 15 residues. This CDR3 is CASSLGLAGGSEQYF. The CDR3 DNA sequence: TGTGCCAGCAGCTTAGGCCTAGCGGGAGGAAGCGAGCAGTACTTC.

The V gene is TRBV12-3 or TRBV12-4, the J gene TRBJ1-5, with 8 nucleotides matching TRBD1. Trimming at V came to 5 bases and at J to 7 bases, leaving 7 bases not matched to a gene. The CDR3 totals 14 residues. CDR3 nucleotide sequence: TGTGCCAGCAGTACAGGGGGGGTCCGGCAGCCCCAGCATTTT. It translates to CASSTGGVRQPQHF.

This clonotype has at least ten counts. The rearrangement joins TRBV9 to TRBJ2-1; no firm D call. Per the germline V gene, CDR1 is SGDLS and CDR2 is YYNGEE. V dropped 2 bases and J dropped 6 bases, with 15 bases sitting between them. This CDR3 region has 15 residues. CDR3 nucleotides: TGTGCCAGCAGCGTCCCCCCCGAACGAGGCAATGAGCAGTTCTTC. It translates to CASSVPPERGNEQFF.

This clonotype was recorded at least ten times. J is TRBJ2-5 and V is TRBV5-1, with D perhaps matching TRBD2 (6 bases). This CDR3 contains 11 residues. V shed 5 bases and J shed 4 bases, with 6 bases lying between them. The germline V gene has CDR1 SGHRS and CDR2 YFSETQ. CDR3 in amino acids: CASREGETQYF. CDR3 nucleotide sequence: TGCGCCAGCAGGGAGGGAGAGACCCAGTACTTC.

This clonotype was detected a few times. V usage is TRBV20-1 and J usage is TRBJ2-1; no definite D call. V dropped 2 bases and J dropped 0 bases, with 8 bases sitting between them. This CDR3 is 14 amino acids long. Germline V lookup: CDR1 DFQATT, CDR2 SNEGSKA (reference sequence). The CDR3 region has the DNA TGCAGTGCTAGACCCAAATCCTCCTACAATGAGCAGTTCTTC. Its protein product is CSARPKSSYNEQFF.

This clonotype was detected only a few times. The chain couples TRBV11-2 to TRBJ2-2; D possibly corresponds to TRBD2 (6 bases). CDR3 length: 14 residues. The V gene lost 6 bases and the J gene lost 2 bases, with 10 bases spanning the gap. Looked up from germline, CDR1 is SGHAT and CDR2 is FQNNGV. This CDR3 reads CASRGLLNTGELFF. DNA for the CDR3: TGTGCCAGCAGGGGACTGCTAAACACCGGGGAGCTGTTTTTT.

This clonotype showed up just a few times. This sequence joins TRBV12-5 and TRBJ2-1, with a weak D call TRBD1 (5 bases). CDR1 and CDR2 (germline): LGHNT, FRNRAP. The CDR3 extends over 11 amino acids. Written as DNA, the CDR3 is TGTGCCAGTTCCAGGGCCGATGAGCAGTTCTTC. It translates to CASSRADEQFF.

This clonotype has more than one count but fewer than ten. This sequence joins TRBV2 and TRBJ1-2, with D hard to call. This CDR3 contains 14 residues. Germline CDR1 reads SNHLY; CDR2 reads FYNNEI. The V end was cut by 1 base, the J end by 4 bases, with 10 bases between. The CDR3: CASSEGQALYGYTF. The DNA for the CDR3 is TGTGCCAGCAGTGAAGGGCAGGCCCTCTATGGCTACACCTTC.

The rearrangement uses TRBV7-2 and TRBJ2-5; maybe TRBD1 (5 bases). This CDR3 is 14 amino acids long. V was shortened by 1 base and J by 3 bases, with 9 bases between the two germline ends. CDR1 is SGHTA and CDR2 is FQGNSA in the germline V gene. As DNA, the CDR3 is TGTGCCAGCAGCTTAGTTACAGGAGAAGAGACCCAGTACTTC. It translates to CASSLVTGEETQYF.

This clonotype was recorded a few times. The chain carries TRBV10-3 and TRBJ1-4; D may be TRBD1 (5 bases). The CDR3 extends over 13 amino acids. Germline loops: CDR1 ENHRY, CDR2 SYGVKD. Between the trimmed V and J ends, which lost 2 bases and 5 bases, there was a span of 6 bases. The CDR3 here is CAISEGANEKLFF. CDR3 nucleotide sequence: TGTGCCATCAGTGAGGGGGCAAATGAAAAACTGTTTTTT.

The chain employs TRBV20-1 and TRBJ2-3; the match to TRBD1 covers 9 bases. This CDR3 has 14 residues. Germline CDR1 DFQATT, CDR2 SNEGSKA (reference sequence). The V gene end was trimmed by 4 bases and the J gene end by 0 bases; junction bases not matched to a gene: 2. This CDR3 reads CSANDRGSTDTQYF. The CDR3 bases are TGCAGTGCTAATGACAGGGGGAGCACAGATACGCAGTATTTT.

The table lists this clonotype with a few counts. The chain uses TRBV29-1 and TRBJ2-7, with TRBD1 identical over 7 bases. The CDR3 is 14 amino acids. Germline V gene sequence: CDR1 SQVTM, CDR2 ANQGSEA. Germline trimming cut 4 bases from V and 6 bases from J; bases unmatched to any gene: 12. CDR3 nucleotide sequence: TGCAGCGTTGTAAATGGGGACAGCCCTTTCGAGCAGTACTTC. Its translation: CSVVNGDSPFEQYF.

CDR3 protein: CASSPPWGNNEQFF. The CDR3 DNA is TGTGCCAGCAGCCCCCCCTGGGGTAACAATGAGCAGTTCTTC. The gene calls are TRBV7-8 and TRBJ2-1; D remains unclear. CDR1 is SGHVS, CDR2 FQNEAQ, per germline. This CDR3 region has 14 residues. With 5 bases removed from V and 5 bases from J, the gap between germline ends came to 13 bases.

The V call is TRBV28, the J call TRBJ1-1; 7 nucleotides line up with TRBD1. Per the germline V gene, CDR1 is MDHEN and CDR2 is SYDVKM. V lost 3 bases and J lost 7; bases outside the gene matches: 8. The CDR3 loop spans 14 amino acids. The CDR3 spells CASSFGDSRIEAFF. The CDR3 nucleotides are TGTGCCAGCAGTTTTGGGGACAGTAGAATTGAAGCTTTCTTT.